This TCR beta chain appears in the sequencing data of a study of cytomegalovirus exposure and HLA in healthy donors (TCRdb year 2017). Regarding the study in general: An earlier analysis of approximately 640 of the donors reported 250 to 300 Gb of sequence data and some 120 million unique TCR beta sequences from roughly 200 million T cells. About 330 gigabases of sequencing data and roughly 81 million unique TCR sequences made up an early release that covered 500 to 700 HLA-typed donors. Among the roughly 380 genotyped donors, under 90% belonged to the genetic ancestry cluster associated with self-reported Caucasian donors. The study was designed to test whether signatures of past pathogen exposure could be identified by cataloging public T cell receptors. Using immunosequencing, the study profiled T cell repertoires from 640 or so subjects and related those repertoires to cytomegalovirus serostatus. A separate validation cohort of about 110 different subjects was used in addition to the approximately 610-subject first cohort. High-throughput TCR immunosequencing, statistical association of individual TCRs with disease status, and machine learning were combined to predict cytomegalovirus infection status. A later analysis re-analyzed previously published TCR beta repertoires from about 600 donors and added high-resolution HLA genotyping to study TCR occurrence patterns. Rather than using new phenotypic data, the later analysis identified candidate immune exposures from TCR beta sequences and from how often those sequences occurred across donors. An earlier analysis of approximately 500 of the donors applied high-throughput TCR beta sequencing to assess whether each TCR beta V gene segment acted as functional or pseudogenic. Donor age, sex, ethnicity and CMV serostatus were compiled together with the repertoire data. In a later genetic analysis, genome-wide SNP genotypes for 398 of the 666 donors were used, and that subset was treated as a discovery cohort. All discovery cohort repertoires had been generated using a single sequencing platform. HLA typing covered class I and class II loci at four-digit resolution. The number of donors typed differed by locus, with 629-630 for A, B, C, DRB1 and DQB1, 522 for DQA1, about 610 for DPA1, and around 450 for DPB1. About five DR-DQ haplotypes were treated as single units for association and clustering because of strong linkage in the cohort. Across some 400 genotyped donors of the cohort, an average of about 240,000 unique TCR beta nucleotide sequences per donor were sequenced, and approximately 17% of those sequences were non-productive. Results the study describes overall, beyond this receptor: For the cohort, immune exposure information was limited to CMV serostatus. According to a later analysis, parvovirus B19, influenza, CMV and Epstein-Barr virus appeared linked to several top co-occurrence clusters. Over 15 rarely observed V segments, including chromosome 9 orphons, were excluded from the earlier analysis of several hundred of the donors because counts were too low. It was suggested by the authors that the approach could potentially be generalized to other disease states and immunological phenotypes. A later analysis found that HLA-associated TCR beta chains were more clonally expanded and had lower generation probabilities than equally common non-associated chains. A further reported finding was that TCR beta sequences accurately predicted the HLA-A and HLA-B alleles for most subjects in the first cohort. An earlier analysis of around 500 of the donors showed that most TCR beta V segments appeared in productive rearrangements either about 87% or about 30% of the time, which broadly matched IMGT annotations. Roughly uniform sequencing depth across donors was assumed in presence/absence analyses, although this assumption may not hold. In a later genetic analysis, fewer N-insertions in productive TCRs were reported among donors in an Asian-associated ancestry cluster than the 666-donor mean. When HLA alleles, especially DR and DQ, strongly co-occurred, attributing TCR associations to individual alleles was difficult. A few of the identified cytomegalovirus-associated TCR beta chains were confirmed in vitro to be specific for cytomegalovirus antigens. Cytomegalovirus status was reported to be diagnosed by the classifier with high specificity and sensitivity in both the original and validation cohorts. The 87-base-pair reads could not distinguish some IMGT-functional V segments, including TRBV6-2 and TRBV6-3, so those segments were excluded. A cluster of highly shared sequence variants was judged likely to be a technical artifact of the sequencing pipeline. While some public TCRs were present in many individuals, most TCR sequences turned up only very rarely across donors. Specific HLA alleles were associated with 16,951 TCR beta sequences at a false discovery rate of 0.05 in a later analysis. The study listed 150 to 200 TCR beta chains as associated with cytomegalovirus. Only TCR beta chains were sequenced in this cohort, and the absence of alpha or paired-chain data limited detectable features. Linkage disequilibrium might explain the correlated functional status among segregating V segments, but an unknown experimental factor could not be ruled out. Because some donors lacked HLA typing at each locus, the association tests relied only on the typed subset. In a later analysis, TCR association rates were found to vary across HLA loci, with the most associated TCRs seen for DRB1 alleles and the fewest for HLA-C alleles. Most CMV-associated TCR beta chains appeared to be HLA-restricted in a later analysis, and the HLA associations seemed to be driven largely by CMV exposure. An association between a missense DCLRE1C variant and V-gene and J-gene trimming of TCR beta chains was found in a later genetic analysis and replicated in an independent cohort.

A word on this clone: This clone's antigen is unknown. There are no base qualities to consult, and no much larger clone falls within one base.

The cohort was made up of 666 healthy bone marrow donors. All cohort members were sampled while nominally healthy, although unrecorded immune exposures were likely present. The donor tested CMV seronegative, placing the donor among the approximately 360 seronegative members of the cohort. A peripheral blood sample was collected from each donor, and TCR beta sequencing was performed on peripheral blood mononuclear cells. The Qiagen DNeasy Blood Extraction Kit was used to extract genomic DNA from the blood cell samples. Taken from the germline V gene, the CDR1 and CDR2 loops are SGHNT and YENEEA. From the cysteine up to the phenylalanine, the CDR3 has a length of 16 residues. The kept DNA is CDR3 alone, 48 bases in frame from the first base. Compared with germline, V lacks 1 base and J lacks 6 bases; bases without a gene match: 4. Libraries were constructed by the immunoSEQ multiplex PCR assay. A mixture of 60 forward primers for TCR Vbeta segments and 13 reverse primers for TCR Jbeta segments was used in the multiplex PCR. Amplification of the CDR3 region of rearranged TCR beta genes was performed with a multiplex PCR assay on genomic DNA. The amplified TCR beta libraries were sequenced on the Illumina HiSeq System as 87-base-pair reads. In the paper's pipeline: A later analysis counted tens of millions of unique TCR beta chains across the 650 to 700 repertoires, and 9 million to 14 million of these chains were shared by at least two donors. Raw reads were error-corrected and collapsed into unique sequences by a nearest-neighbor algorithm in which closely related sequences were merged to remove PCR and sequencing errors. To assign V, D and J gene segments, CDR3 sequences were aligned to IMGT reference sequences. Each retained sequence needed at least a six-nucleotide match to both a V gene segment and a J gene segment. A rearrangement counted as productive if the CDR3 had no stop codons and remained in frame with V and J, and every other rearrangement counted as non-productive. CDR3 was defined by IMGT convention, running from the second conserved V-encoded cysteine to the conserved J-encoded phenylalanine. Sequences without an unambiguous match to a single V gene segment were excluded from the earlier analysis of 587 of the donors. In an earlier analysis of more than 500 of the donors, a V segment was called functional when productive rearrangements were above 56.7%, and segregating when the standard deviation between donors exceeded 5%. To diagnose cytomegalovirus status from the catalog of TCR beta chain sequences, a statistical classification framework was built. V and J gene assignment, in a later analysis, came from comparing TCR nucleotide sequences with IMGT/GENE-DB human TR gene sequences. In a later analysis, CDR3 sequences and most-parsimonious VDJ recombination scenarios were assigned using the TCRdist pipeline. In a later analysis, each TCR beta chain was defined by its CDR3 amino acid sequence together with its V-gene family, and reads lacking a unique V-gene family were excluded. A later analysis removed 450 to 600 highly shared, low-generation-probability nucleotide sequences to deal with suspected cross-contamination and a sequencing artifact. A later analysis calculated a clonal expansion index for each public chain from normalized within-repertoire ranks of inferred template counts. In a later analysis, generation probabilities were computed with a VDJ recombination model fitted to out-of-frame rearrangements, and the resulting probabilities were checked against IGoR. A later analysis scored TCR-TCR, TCR-HLA and TCR-CMV co-occurrence with hypergeometric tests, applying a repertoire-size bias correction to TCR pairs. To estimate false discovery rates, a later analysis permuted the HLA or CMV assignments 20 times. A later analysis grouped co-occurring TCRs with DBSCAN, adding TCRdist sequence similarity when clustering within HLA-allele-positive subsets. Co-occurrence clustering excluded repertoires with fewer than 30,000 or more than 120,000 public chains, plus five with anomalous nucleotide sharing. Entries here come from immuneACCESS through TCRdb and include only in-frame sequences with V and J called. Some clones fail to appear in such tables; in the studies checked, an unresolved V gene covers under half of the shortfall, and the cause of the remainder is unknown. V and J calls plus clone size are reproduced from that table; the DNA served to infer D and trimming. Here the sample has roughly 100,000 clones; around four fifths occur a single time. Less than 3.5% of the sample is in the top ten clones.

The chain uses TRBV11-3 and TRBJ2-1, with 12 junctional bases fitting TRBD2. Material: PBMCs. The origin of this receptor is a middle-aged woman in good health and CMV-seronegative. The CDR3: CASSLGTSGVINEQFF. The bases read TGTGCCAGCAGCTTAGGGACTAGCGGGGTGATCAATGAGCAGTTCTTC.